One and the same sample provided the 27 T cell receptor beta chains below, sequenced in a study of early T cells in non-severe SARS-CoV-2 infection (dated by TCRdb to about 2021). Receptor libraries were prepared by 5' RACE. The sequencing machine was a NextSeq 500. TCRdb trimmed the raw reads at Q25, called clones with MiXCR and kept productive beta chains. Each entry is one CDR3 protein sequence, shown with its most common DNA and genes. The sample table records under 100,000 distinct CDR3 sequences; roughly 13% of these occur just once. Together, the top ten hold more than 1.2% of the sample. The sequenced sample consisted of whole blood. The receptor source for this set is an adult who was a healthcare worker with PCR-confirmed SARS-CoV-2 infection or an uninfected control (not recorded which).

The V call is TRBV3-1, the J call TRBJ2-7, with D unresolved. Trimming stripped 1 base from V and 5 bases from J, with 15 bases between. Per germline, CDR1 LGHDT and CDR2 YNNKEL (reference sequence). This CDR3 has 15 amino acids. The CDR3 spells CASSQGIRESDEQYF. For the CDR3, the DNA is TGTGCCAGCAGCCAAGGGATCCGTGAGTCCGACGAGCAGTACTTC.

The CDR3 coding sequence is TGTGCCAGCAGTCGACAGGGGGCGAACACCGGGGAGCTGTTTTTT. It is translated as CASSRQGANTGELFF. This sequence joins TRBV2 and TRBJ2-2, with 9 bases fitting TRBD1. J gave up 0 bases and V 5 bases, and 1 base lay outside the gene matches. CDR3 size: 15 residues. Looked up from germline, CDR1 is SNHLY and CDR2 is FYNNEI.

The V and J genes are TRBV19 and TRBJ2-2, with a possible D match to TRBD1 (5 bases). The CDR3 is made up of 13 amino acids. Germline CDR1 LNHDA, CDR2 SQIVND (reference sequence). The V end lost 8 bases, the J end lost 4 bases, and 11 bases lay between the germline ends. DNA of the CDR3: TGTGCCAGTGGTTGGGGCGGCACCGGGGAGCTGTTTTTT. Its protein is CASGWGGTGELFF. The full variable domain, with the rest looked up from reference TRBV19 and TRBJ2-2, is DGGITQSPKYLFRKEGQNVTLSCEQNLNHDAMYWYRQDPGQGLRLIYYSQIVNDFQKGDIAEGYSVSREKKESFPLTVTSAQKNPTAFYLCASGWGGTGELFFGEGSRLTVL.

The CDR3 loop is CASSFVSRVEQYF. DNA of the CDR3: TGTGCCAGCAGTTTTGTCTCGCGCGTAGAGCAGTACTTC. The V call is TRBV2, the J call TRBJ2-7, with D unclear. V was pared by 5 bases and J by 7 bases, with 15 bases between. This CDR3 comprises 13 residues. CDR1 and CDR2 (germline): SNHLY, FYNNEI.

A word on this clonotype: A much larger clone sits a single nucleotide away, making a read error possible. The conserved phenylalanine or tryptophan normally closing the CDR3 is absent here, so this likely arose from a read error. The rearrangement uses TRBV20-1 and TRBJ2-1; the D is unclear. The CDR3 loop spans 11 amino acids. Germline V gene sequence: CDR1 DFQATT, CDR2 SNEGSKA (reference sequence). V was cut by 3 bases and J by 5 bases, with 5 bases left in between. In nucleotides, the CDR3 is TGCAGTGCTAGTCGGAACAATGAGCAGTTCTCC. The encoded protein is CSASRNNEQFS.

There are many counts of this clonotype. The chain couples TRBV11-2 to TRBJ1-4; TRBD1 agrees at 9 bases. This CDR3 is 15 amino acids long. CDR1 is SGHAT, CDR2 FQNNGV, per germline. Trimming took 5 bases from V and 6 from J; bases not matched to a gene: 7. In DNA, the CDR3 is TGTGCCAGCAGCCCCAACCGGGACAGGGATGAAAAACTGTTTTTT. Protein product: CASSPNRDRDEKLFF.

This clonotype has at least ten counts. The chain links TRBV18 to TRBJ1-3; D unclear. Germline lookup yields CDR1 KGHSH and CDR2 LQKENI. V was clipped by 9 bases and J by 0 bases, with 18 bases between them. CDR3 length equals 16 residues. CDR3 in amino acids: CASGSGAPVSGNTIYF. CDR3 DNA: TGTGCCAGTGGTTCGGGCGCCCCCGTCTCTGGAAACACCATATATTTT.

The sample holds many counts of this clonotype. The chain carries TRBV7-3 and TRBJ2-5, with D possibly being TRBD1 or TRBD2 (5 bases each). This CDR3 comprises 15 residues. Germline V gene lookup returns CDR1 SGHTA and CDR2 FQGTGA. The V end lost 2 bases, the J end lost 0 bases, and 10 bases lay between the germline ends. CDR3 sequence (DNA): TGTGCCAGCAGCTTAGACGGGGCAAACCAAGAGACCCAGTACTTC. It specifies CASSLDGANQETQYF.

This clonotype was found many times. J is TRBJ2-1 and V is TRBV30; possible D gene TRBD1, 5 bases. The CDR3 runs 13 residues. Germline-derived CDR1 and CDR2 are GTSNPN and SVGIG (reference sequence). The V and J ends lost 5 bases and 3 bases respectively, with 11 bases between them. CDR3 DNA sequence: TGTGCCTGGGCAGGGATTTACTACAATGAGCAGTTCTTC. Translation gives CAWAGIYYNEQFF.

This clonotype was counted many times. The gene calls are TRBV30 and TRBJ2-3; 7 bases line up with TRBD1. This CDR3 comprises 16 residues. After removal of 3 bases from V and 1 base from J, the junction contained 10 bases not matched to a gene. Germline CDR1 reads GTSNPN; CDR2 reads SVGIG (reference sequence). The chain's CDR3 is CAWRGLERGRTDTQYF. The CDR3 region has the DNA TGTGCCTGGAGAGGATTAGAAAGGGGGCGCACAGATACGCAGTATTTT.

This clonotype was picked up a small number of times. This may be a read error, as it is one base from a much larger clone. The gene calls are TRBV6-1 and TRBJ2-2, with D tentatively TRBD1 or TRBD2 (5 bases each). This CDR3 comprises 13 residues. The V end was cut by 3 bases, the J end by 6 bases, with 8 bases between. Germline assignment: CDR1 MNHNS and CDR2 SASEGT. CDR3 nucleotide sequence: TGTGCCAGCAGTGACAGGGACCCCGGGGAGCTGTTTTTT. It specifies CASSDRDPGELFF.

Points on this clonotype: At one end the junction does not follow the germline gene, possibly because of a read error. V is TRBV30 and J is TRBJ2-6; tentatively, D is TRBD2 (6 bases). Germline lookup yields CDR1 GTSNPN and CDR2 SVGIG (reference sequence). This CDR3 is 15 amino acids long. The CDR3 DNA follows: TGTGTCTGGGCTTCCGGGGGAATTGGGGCCAACGTCCTGACTTTC. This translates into CVWASGGIGANVLTF.

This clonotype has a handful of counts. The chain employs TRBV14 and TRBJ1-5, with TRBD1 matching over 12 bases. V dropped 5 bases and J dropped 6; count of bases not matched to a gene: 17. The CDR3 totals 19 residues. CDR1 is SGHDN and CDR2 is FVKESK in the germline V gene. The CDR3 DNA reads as TGTGCCAGCAGCACCCAAACCGGGACAGGGGGCGAAGAAGGTCAGCCCCAGCATTTT. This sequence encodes CASSTQTGTGGEEGQPQHF.

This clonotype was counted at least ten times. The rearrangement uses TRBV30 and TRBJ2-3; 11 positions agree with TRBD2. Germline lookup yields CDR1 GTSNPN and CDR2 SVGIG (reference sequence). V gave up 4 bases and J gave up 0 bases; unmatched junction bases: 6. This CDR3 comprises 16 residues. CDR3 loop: CAWTLAGGGSTDTQYF. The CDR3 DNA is TGTGCCTGGACTCTAGCGGGGGGAGGAAGCACAGATACGCAGTATTTT.

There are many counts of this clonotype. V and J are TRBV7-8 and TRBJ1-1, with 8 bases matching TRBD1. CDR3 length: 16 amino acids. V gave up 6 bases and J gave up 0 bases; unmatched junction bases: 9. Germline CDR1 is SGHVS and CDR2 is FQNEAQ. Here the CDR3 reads CASRRDRTNMNTEAFF. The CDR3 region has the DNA TGTGCCAGCAGACGGGACAGGACAAACATGAACACTGAAGCTTTCTTT.

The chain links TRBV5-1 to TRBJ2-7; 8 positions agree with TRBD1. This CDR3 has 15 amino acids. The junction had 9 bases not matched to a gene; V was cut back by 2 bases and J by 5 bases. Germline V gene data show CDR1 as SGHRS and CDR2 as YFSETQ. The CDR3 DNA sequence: TGCGCCAGCAGCTTAGGACAGGGCCCGGGGGACGAGCAGTACTTC. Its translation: CASSLGQGPGDEQYF.

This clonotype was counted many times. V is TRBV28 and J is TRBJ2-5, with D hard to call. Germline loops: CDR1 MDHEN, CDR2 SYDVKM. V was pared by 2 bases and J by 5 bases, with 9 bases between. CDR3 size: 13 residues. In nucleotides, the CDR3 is TGTGCCAGCAGTTTAGTCCCATCGGAGACCCAGTACTTC. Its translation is CASSLVPSETQYF.

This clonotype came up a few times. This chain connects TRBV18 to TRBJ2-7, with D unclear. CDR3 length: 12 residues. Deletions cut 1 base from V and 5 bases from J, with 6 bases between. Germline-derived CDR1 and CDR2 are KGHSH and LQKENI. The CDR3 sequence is CASSPRQDEQYF. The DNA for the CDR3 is TGTGCCAGCTCACCACGTCAGGACGAGCAGTACTTC.

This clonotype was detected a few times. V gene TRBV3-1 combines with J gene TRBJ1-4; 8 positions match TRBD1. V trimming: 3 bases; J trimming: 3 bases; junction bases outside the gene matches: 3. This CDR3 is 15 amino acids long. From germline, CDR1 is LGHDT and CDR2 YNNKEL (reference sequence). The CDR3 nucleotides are TGTGCCAGCAGCCACGGACAGGGCCCTAATGAAAAACTGTTTTTT. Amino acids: CASSHGQGPNEKLFF.

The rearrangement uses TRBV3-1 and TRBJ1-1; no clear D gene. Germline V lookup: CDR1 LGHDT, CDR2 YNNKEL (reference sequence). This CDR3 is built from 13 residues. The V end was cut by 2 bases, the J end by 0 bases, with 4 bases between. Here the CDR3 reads CASSQQMNTEAFF. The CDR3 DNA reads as TGTGCCAGCAGCCAACAGATGAACACTGAAGCTTTCTTT.

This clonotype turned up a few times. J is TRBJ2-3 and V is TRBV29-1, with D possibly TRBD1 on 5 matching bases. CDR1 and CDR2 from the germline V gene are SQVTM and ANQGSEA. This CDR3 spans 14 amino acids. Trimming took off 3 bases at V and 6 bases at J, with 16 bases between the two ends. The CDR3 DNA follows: TGCAGCGTTGATCAGGGTTCCCGCAGGGATACGCAGTATTTT. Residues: CSVDQGSRRDTQYF.

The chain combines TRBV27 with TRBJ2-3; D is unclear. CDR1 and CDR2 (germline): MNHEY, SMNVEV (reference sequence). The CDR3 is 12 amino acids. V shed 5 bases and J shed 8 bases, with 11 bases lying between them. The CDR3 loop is CASSRSVGTQYF. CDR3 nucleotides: TGTGCCAGCAGTCGATCTGTAGGTACGCAGTATTTT.

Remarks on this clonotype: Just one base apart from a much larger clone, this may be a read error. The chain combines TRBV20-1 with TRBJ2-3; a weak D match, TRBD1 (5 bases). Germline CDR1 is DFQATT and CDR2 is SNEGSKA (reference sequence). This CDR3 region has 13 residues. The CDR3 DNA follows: TGCAGCGCAGGGAAAAGTCGCACAGATACGCAGTATTTT. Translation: CSAGKSRTDTQYF.

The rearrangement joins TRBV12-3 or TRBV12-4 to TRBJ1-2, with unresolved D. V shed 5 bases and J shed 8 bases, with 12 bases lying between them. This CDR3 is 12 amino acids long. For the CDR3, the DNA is TGTGCCAGCAGTCCAACCATATGGGGCTACACCTTC. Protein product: CASSPTIWGYTF.

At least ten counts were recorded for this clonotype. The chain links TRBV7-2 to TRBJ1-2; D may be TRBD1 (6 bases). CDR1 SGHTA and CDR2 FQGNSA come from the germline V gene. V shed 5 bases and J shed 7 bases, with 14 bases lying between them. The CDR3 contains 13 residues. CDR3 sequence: CASSATGFAGYTF. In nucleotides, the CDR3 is TGTGCCAGCAGCGCCACAGGGTTTGCTGGCTACACCTTC.

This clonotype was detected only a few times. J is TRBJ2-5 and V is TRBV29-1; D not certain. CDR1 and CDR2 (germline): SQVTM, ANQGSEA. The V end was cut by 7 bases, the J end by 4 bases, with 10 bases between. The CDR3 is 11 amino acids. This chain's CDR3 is CSASSGETQYF. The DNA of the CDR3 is TGCAGCGCATCTTCGGGAGAGACCCAGTACTTC.

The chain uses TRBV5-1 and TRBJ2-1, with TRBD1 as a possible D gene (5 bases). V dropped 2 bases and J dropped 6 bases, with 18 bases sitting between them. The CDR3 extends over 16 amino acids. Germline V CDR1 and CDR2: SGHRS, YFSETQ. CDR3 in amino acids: CASSLIRTSSLNEQFF. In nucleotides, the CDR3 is TGCGCCAGCAGCTTAATCCGGACATCGAGTCTCAATGAGCAGTTCTTC.